This TCR beta chain was captured by sequencing in a study of blood T cells in healthy people across ages. This clonotype was counted many times. Peripheral blood was drawn, approximately 9.7 milliliters per donor. A second PCR of about 6 to 12 cycles used a sample-barcoded 5' primer and a J-beta primer mix. Every cDNA molecule bore a tag from a template-switch adaptor containing 12 random nucleotides. TCRdb redid the calling of the 5' RACE reads with MiXCR, one entry per CDR3 protein. The sample yields 270,000 or so distinct CDR3 sequences, roughly 29% seen once. The CDR3 runs to 14 residues. Trimming pared 1 base from V and 0 bases from J, leaving 7 bases between. Per germline, CDR1 DFQATT and CDR2 SNEGSKA (reference sequence).

The chain employs TRBV20-1 and TRBJ2-4; the D is unclear. Sequences were obtained from blood. The TCR comes from a woman aged 65 to 85 in good health. CDR3 sequence reads: CSARVLLAKNIQYF. In DNA form, the CDR3 reads TGCAGTGCTAGAGTACTACTAGCCAAAAACATTCAGTACTTC.